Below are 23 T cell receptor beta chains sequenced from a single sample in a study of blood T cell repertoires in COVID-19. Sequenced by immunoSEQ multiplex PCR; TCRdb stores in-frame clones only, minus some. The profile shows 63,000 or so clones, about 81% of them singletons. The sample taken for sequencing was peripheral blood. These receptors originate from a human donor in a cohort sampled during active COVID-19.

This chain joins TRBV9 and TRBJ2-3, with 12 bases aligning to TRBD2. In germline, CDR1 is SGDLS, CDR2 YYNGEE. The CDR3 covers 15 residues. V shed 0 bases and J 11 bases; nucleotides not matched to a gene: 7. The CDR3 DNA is TGTGCCAGCAGCGTAGGGGAGACTAGCGGGAGCCGGCAGTATTTT. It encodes CASSVGETSGSRQYF.

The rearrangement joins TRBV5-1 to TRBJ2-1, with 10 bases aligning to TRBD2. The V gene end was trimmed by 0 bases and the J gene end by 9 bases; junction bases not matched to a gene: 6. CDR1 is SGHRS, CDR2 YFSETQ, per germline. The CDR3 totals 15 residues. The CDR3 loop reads CASSLVSSGRGEQFF. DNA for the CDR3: TGCGCCAGCAGCTTGGTGTCTAGCGGGAGAGGTGAGCAGTTCTTC.

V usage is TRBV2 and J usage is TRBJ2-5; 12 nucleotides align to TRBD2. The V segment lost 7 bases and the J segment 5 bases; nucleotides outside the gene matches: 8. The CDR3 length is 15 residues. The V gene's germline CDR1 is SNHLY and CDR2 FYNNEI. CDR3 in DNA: TGTGCCAGCACCGATCTAGCGGGAGGGCAGGAGACCCAGTACTTC. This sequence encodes CASTDLAGGQETQYF.

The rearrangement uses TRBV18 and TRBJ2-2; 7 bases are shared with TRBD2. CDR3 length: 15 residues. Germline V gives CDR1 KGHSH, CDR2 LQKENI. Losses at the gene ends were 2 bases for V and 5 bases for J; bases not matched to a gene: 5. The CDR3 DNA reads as TGTGCCAGCTCACCATCGACCGGGGGGACCGGGGAGCTGTTTTTT. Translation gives CASSPSTGGTGELFF.

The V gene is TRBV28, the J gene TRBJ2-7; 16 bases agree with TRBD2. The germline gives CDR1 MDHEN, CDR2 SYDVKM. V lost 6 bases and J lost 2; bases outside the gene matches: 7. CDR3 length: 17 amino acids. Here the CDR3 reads CASRTPGLAGGAYEQYF. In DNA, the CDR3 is TGTGCCAGCAGGACTCCGGGACTAGCGGGAGGGGCCTACGAGCAGTACTTC.

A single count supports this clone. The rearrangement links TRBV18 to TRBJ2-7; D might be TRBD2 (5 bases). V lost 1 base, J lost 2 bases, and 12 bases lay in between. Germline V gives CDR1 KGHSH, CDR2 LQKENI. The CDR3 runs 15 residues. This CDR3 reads CASSPRLDGAYEQYF. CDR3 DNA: TGTGCCAGCTCACCACGTCTCGACGGGGCCTACGAGCAGTACTTC.

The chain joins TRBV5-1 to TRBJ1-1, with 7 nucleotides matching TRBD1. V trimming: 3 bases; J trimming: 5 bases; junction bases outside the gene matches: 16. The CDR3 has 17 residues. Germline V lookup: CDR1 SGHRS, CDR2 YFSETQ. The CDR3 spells CASSSGQFALTHTEAFF. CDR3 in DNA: TGCGCCAGCAGCTCGGGACAGTTCGCCCTGACTCATACTGAAGCTTTCTTT. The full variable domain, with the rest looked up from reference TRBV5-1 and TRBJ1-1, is KAGVTQTPRYLIKTRGQQVTLSCSPISGHRSVSWYQQTPGQGLQFLFEYFSETQRNKGNFPGRFSGRQFSNSRSEMNVSTLELGDSALYLCASSSGQFALTHTEAFFGQGTRLTVV.

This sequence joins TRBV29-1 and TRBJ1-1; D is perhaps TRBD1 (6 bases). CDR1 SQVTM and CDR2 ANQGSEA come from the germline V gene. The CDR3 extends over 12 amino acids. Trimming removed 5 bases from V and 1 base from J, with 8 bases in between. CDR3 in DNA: TGCAGCGTTCTGACAGGGAACACTGAAGCTTTCTTT. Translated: CSVLTGNTEAFF.

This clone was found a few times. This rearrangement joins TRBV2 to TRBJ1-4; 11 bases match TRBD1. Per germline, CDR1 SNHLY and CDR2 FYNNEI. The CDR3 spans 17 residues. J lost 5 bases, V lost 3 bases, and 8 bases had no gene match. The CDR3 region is CASSEGQGVRLNEKLFF. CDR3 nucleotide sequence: TGTGCCAGCAGTGAGGGACAGGGGGTTAGGTTGAATGAAAAACTGTTTTTT.

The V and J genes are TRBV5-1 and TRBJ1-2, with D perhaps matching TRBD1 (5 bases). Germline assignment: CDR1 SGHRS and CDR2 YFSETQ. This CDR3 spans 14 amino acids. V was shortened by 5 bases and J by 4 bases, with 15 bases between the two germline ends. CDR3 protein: CASSSGGVPYGYTF. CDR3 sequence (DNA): TGCGCCAGCAGTTCGGGGGGGGTCCCCTATGGCTACACCTTC.

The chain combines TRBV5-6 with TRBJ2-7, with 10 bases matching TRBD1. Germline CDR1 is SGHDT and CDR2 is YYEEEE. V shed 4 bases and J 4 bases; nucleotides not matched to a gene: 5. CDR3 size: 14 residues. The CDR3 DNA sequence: TGTGCCAGCAGCAAGTCGGGACAGGGGTACGAGCAGTACTTC. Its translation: CASSKSGQGYEQYF.

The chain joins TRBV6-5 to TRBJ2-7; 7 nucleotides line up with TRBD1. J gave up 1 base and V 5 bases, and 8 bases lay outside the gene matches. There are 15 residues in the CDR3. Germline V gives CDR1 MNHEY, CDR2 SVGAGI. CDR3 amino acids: CASSRMDRKSYEQYF. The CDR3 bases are TGTGCCAGCAGTCGCATGGACAGGAAGTCCTACGAGCAGTACTTC.

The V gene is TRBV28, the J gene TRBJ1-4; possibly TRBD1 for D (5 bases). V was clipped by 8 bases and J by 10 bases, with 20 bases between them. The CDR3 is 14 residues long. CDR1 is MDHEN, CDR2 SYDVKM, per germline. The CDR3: CASGPQMGRGKLFF. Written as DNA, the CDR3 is TGTGCCAGCGGCCCACAGATGGGAAGGGGAAAACTGTTTTTT.

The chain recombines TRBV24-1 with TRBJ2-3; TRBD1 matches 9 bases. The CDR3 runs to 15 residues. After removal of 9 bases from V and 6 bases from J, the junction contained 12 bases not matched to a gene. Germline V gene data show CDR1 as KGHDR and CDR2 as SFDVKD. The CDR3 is CATESRTGVLDTQYF. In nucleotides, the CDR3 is TGTGCCACCGAGTCCAGGACAGGGGTTCTGGATACGCAGTATTTT.

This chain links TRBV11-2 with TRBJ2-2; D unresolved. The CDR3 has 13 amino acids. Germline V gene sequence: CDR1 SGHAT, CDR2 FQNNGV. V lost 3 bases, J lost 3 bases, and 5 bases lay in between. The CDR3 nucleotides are TGTGCCAGCAGCTTTGGAGACACCGGGGAGCTGTTTTTT. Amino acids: CASSFGDTGELFF.

The CDR3 region has the DNA TGTGCCAGCAGTTTGTCCGGGGGGAACACTGAAGCTTTCTTT. It specifies CASSLSGGNTEAFF. This rearrangement joins TRBV6-5 to TRBJ1-1, with D maybe TRBD1 (5 bases). Germline V gene sequence: CDR1 MNHEY, CDR2 SVGAGI. CDR3 length equals 14 residues. V shed 4 bases and J shed 1 base, with 10 bases lying between them.

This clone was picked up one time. Here the CDR3 DNA reads TGCGCCAGCAGCCCTTGGGCGGGAGGCTCCTACAATGAGCAGTTCTTC. The encoded protein is CASSPWAGGSYNEQFF. The gene calls are TRBV5-1 and TRBJ2-1; 8 bases align to TRBD2. The germline V gene encodes CDR1 SGHRS and CDR2 YFSETQ. The junction had 6 bases not matched to a gene; V was cut back by 4 bases and J by 0 bases. The CDR3 contains 16 residues.

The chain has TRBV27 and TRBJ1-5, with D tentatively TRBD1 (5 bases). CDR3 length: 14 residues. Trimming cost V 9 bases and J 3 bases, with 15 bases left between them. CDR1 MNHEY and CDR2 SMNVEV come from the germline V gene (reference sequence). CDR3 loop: CASQGGGYNQPQHF. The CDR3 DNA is TGTGCCAGTCAGGGAGGCGGATACAATCAGCCCCAGCATTTT.

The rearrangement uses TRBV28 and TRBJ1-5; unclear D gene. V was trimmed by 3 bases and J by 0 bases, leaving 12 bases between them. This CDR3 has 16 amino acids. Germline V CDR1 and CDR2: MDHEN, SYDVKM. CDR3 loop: CASSLLTLYSNQPQHF. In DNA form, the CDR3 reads TGTGCCAGCAGTTTGTTGACACTTTATAGCAATCAGCCCCAGCATTTT.

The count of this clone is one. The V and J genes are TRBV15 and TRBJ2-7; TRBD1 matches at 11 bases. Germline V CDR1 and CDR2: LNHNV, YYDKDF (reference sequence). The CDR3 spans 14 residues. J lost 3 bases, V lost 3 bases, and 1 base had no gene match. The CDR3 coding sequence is TGTGCCACCAGCAGGGGACAGGGGGTCTACGAGCAGTACTTC. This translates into CATSRGQGVYEQYF.

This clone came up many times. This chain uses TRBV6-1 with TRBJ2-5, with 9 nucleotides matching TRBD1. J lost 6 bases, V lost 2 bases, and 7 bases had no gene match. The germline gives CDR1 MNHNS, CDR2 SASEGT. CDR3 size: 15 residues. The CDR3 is CASSERTGGAKTQYF. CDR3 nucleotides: TGTGCCAGCAGTGAAAGAACAGGGGGCGCGAAGACCCAGTACTTC.

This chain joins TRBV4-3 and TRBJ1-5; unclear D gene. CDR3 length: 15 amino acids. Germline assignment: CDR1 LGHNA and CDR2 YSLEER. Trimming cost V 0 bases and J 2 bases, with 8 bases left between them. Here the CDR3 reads CASSQDNTGNQPQHF. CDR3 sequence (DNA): TGCGCCAGCAGCCAAGATAACACAGGCAATCAGCCCCAGCATTTT.

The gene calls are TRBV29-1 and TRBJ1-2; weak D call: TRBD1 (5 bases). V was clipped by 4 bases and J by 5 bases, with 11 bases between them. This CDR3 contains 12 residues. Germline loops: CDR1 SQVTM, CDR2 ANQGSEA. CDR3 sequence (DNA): TGCAGCGTTGCCTACGGGGGTTATGGCTACACCTTC. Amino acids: CSVAYGGYGYTF.